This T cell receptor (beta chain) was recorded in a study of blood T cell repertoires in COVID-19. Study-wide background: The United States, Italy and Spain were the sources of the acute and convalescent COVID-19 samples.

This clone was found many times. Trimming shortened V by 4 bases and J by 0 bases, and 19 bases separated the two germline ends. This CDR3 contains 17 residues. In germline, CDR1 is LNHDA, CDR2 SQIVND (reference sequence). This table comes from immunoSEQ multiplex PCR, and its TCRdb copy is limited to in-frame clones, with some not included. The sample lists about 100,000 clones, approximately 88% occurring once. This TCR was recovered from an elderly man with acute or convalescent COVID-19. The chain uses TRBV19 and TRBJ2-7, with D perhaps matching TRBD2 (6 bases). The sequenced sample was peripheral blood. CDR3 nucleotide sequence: TGTGCCAGTAGTAGCAAAGGGACCGGGAGAGGCTCCTACGAGCAGTACTTC. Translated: CASSSKGTGRGSYEQYF.